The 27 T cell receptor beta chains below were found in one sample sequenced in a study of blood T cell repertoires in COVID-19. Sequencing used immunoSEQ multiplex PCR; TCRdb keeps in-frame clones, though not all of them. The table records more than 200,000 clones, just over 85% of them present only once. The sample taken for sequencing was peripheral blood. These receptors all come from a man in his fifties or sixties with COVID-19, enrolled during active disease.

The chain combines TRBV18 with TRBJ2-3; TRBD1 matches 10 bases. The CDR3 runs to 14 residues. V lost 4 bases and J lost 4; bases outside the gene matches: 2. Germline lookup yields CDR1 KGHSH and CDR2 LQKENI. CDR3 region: CASSQDRGPDTQYF. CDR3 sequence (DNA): TGTGCCAGCTCACAAGACAGGGGGCCAGATACGCAGTATTTT.

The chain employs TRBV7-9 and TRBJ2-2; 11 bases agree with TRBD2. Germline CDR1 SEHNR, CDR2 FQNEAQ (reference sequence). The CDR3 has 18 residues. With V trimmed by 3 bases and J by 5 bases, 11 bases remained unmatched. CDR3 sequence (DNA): TGTGCCAGCAGCTTCACCCGGGGGGGACTAGCGGCTACCGGGGAGCTGTTTTTT. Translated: CASSFTRGGLAATGELFF.

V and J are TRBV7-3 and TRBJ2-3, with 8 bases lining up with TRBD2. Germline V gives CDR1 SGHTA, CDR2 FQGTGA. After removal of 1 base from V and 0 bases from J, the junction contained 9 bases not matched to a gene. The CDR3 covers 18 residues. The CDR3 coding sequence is TGTGCCAGCAGCTTAAATCGCGGGGGGCGCCTTAGCACAGATACGCAGTATTTT. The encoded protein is CASSLNRGGRLSTDTQYF.

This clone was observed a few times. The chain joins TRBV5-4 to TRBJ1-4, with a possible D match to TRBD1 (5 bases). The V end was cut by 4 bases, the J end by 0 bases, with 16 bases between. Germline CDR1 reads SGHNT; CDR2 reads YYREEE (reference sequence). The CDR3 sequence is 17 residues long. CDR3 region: CASSRGGSMATNEKLFF. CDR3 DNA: TGTGCCAGCAGCCGGGGGGGTTCCATGGCAACTAATGAAAAACTGTTTTTT.

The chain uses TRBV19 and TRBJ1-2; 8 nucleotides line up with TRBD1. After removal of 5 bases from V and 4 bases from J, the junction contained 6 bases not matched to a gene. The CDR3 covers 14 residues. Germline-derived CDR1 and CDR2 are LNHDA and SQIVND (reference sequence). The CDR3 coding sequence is TGTGCCAGTAGTCCCGACAGGGGATCCTATGGCTACACCTTC. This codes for CASSPDRGSYGYTF.

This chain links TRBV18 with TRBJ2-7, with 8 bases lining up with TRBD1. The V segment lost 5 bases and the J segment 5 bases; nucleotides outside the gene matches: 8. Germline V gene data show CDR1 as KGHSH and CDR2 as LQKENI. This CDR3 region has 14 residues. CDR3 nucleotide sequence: TGTGCCAGCTCATCGGGACAGGTAAATAACGAGCAGTACTTC. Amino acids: CASSSGQVNNEQYF.

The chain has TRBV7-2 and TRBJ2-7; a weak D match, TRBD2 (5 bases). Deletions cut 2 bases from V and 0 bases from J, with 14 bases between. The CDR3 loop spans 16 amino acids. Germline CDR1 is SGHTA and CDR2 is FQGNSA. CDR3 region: CASSLPDWTLSYEQYF. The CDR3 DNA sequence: TGTGCCAGCAGCTTACCAGACTGGACTCTCTCCTACGAGCAGTACTTC.

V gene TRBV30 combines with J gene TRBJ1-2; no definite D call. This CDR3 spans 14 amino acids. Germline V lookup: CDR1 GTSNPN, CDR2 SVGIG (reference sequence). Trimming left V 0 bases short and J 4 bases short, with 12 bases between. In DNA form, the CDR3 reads TGTGCCTGGAGTGTGACCGGGGTTGTCTATGGCTACACCTTC. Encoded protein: CAWSVTGVVYGYTF.

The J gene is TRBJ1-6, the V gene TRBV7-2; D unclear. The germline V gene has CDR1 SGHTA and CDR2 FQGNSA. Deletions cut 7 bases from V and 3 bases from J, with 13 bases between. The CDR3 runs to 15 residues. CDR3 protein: CASTHSVDYNSPLHF. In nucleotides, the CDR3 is TGTGCCAGCACCCACAGTGTTGACTATAATTCACCCCTCCACTTT.

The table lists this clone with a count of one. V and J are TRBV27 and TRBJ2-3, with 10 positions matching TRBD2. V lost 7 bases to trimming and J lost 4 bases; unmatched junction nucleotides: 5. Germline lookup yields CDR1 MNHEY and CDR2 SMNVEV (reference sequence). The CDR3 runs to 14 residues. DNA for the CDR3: TGTGCCAGCACCAGCGGGGGGGCTTCAGATACGCAGTATTTT. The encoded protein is CASTSGGASDTQYF.

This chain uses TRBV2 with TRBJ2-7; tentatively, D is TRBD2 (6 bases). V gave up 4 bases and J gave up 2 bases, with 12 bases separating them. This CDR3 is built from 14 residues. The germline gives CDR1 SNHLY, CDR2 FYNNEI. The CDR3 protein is CASSVDGGTYEQYF. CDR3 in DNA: TGTGCCAGCAGTGTGGACGGGGGAACCTACGAGCAGTACTTC.

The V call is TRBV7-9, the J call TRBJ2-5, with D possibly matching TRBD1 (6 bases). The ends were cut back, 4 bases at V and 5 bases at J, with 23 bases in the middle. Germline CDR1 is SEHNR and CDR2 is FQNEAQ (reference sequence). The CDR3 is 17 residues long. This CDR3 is CASSYPLSPGVWETQYF. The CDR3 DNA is TGTGCCAGCAGCTATCCCCTCTCACCAGGGGTCTGGGAGACCCAGTACTTC.

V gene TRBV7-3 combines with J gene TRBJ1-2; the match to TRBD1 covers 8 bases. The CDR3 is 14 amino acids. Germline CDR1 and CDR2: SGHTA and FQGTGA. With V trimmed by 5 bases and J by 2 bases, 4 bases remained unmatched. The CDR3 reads CASSLDRANYGYTF. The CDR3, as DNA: TGTGCCAGCAGCCTGGACAGGGCCAACTATGGCTACACCTTC.

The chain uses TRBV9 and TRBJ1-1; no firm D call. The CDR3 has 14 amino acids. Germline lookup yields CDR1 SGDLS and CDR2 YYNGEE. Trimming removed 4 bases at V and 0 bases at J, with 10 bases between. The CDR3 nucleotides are TGTGCCAGCAGCCCTCGAGGCCTGAACACTGAAGCTTTCTTT. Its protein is CASSPRGLNTEAFF.

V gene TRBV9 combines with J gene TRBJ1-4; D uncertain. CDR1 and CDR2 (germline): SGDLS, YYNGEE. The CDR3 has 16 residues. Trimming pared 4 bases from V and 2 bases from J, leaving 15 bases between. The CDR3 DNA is TGTGCCAGCAGCCCCGGACTCTCGGCGACTAATGAAAAACTGTTTTTT. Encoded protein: CASSPGLSATNEKLFF. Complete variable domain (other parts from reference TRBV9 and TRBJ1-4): DSGVTQTPKHLITATGQRVTLRCSPRSGDLSVYWYQQSLDQGLQFLIQYYNGEERAKGNILERFSAQQFPDLHSELNLSSLELGDSALYFCASSPGLSATNEKLFFGSGTQLSVL.

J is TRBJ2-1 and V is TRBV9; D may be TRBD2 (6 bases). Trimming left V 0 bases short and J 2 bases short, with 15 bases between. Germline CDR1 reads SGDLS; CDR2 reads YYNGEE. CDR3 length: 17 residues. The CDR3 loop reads CASSVVPGRGTYNEQFF. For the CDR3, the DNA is TGTGCCAGCAGCGTAGTCCCCGGGAGAGGAACCTACAATGAGCAGTTCTTC.

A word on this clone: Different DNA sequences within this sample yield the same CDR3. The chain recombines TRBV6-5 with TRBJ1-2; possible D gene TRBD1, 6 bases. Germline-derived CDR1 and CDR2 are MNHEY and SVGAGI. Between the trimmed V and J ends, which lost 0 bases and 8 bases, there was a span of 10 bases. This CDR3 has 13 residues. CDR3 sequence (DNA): TGTGCCAGCAGTTACTCAGCAGGGGTCGGCTACACCTTC. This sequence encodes CASSYSAGVGYTF.

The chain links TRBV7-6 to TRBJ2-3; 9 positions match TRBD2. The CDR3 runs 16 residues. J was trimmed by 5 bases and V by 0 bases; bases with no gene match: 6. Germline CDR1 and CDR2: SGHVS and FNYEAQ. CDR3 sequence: CASSLAAGGGVDTQYF. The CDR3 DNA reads TGTGCCAGCAGCTTAGCAGCGGGGGGCGGGGTAGATACGCAGTATTTT.

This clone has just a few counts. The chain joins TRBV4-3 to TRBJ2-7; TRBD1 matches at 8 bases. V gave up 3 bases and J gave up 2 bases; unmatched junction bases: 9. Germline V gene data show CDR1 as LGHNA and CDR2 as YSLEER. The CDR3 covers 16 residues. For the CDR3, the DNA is TGCGCCAGCAGCCAGGGGGCTGGACAGGGAACCTACGAGCAGTACTTC. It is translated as CASSQGAGQGTYEQYF.

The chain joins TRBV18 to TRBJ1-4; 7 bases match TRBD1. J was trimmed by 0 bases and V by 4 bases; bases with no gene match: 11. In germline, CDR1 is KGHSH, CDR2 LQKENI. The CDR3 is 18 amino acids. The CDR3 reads CASSLGQASPATNEKLFF. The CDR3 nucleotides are TGTGCCAGCTCACTAGGACAGGCCTCTCCTGCAACTAATGAAAAACTGTTTTTT.

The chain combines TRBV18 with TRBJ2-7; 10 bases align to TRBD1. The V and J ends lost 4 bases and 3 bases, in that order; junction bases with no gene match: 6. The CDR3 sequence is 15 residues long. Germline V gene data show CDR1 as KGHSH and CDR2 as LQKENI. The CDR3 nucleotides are TGTGCCAGCTCACGTGGGACAGGGGCTCTCTACGAGCAGTACTTC. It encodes CASSRGTGALYEQYF.

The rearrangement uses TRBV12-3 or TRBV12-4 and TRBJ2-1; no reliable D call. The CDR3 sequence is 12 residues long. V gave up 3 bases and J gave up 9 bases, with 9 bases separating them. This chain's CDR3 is CASSLAVTEQFF. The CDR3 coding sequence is TGTGCCAGCAGTTTGGCGGTTACTGAGCAGTTCTTC.

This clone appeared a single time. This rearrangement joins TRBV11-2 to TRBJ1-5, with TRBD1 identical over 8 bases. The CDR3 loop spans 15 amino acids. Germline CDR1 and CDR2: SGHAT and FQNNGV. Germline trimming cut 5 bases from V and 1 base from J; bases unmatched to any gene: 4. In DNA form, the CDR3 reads TGTGCCAGCAGCAGTCAGGGGGCGAGCAATCAGCCCCAGCATTTT. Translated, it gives CASSSQGASNQPQHF.

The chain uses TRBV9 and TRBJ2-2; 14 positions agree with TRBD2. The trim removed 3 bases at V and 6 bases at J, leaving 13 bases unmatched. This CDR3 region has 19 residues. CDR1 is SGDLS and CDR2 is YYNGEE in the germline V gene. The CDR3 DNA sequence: TGTGCCAGCAGCGCCGGGACTAGCGGGAGTTTTTTTCAGGCCGGGGAGCTGTTTTTT. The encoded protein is CASSAGTSGSFFQAGELFF.

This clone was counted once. The CDR3 coding sequence is TGTGCCAGTAGTCTGGAGGAATGGTCCTACAATGAGCAGTTCTTC. This translates into CASSLEEWSYNEQFF. The V call is TRBV19, the J call TRBJ2-1, with D perhaps TRBD2 (5 bases). Per the germline V gene, CDR1 is LNHDA and CDR2 is SQIVND (reference sequence). There are 15 residues in the CDR3. V was shortened by 5 bases and J by 1 base, with 12 bases between the two germline ends.

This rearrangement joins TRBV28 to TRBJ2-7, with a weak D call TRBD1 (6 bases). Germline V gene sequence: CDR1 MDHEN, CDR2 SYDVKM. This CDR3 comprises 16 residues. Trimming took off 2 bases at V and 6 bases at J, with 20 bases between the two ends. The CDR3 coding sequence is TGTGCCAGCAGTTTACGCCTACCCACAGGGCTAGGCGAGCAGTACTTC. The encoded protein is CASSLRLPTGLGEQYF.

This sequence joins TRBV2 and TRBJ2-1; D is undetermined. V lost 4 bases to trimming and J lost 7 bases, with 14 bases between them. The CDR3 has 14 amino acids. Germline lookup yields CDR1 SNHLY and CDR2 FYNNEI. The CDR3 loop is CASSVSSVGNEQFF. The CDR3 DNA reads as TGTGCCAGCAGTGTGTCCAGCGTAGGTAATGAGCAGTTCTTC.